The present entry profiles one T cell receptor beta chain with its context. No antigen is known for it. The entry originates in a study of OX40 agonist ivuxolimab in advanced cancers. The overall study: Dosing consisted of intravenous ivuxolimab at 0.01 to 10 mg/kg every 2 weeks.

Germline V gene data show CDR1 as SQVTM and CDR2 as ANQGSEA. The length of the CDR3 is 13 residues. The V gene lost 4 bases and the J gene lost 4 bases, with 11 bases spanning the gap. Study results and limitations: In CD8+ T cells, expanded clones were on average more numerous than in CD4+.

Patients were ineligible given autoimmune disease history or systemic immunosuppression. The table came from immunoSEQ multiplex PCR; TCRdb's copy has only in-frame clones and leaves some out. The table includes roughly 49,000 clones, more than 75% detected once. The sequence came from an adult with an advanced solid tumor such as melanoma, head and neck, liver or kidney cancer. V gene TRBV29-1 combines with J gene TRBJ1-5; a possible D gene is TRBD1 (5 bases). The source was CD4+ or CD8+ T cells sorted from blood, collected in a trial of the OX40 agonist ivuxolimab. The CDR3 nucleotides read TGCAGCGTTGGGGGGTCCCTTAATCAGCCCCAGCATTTT. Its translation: CSVGGSLNQPQHF.